The entry that follows covers one TCR beta chain sequence. Sequencing was performed with immunoSEQ multiplex PCR; in TCRdb, only in-frame clones are kept and a portion is missing. The top ten clones hold 10% of a sample with roughly 370,000 clones, about 87% of them seen once. Per germline, CDR1 MDHEN and CDR2 SYDVKM. The CDR3 length is 14 residues. The V gene lost 6 bases and the J gene lost 4 bases, with 15 bases spanning the gap. The data were obtained in a study of blood T cell repertoires in COVID-19. Study context: Acute and convalescent COVID-19 samples came from the United States, Italy and Spain.

Participant reports of clinical history set cohort assignment. Cohort 3 donors counted as recovered after two negative PCRs, clearance, or resolved symptoms. This sequence was found in a woman aged 45 to 65 who had recovered from COVID-19. This chain connects TRBV28 to TRBJ1-1; D is unclear. The sequencing sample was made of PBMCs or T cells enriched from blood (not recorded which). The CDR3 coding sequence is TGTGCCAGCAGCTGGGAGCGGGAAAGCACTGAAGCTTTCTTT. Its protein product is CASSWERESTEAFF. Filled out from reference TRBV28 and TRBJ1-1, the complete variable domain reads DVKVTQSSRYLVKRTGEKVFLECVQDMDHENMFWYRQDPGLGLRLIYFSYDVKMKEKGDIPEGYSVSREKKERFSLILESASTNQTSMYLCASSWERESTEAFFGQGTRLTVV.